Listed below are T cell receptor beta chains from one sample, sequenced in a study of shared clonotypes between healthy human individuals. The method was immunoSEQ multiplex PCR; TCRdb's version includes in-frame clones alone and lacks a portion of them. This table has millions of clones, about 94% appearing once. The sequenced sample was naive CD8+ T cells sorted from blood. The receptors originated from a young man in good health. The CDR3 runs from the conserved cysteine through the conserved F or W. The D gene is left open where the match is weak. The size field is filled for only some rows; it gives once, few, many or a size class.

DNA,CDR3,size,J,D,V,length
TGCGCCAGCAGCTTGGGGGCCGTCTACGAGCAGTACTTC,CASSLGAVYEQYF,-,TRBJ2-7,-,TRBV5-1,13
TGTGCCAGCAGTCTTCTGGACTACGAGCAGTACTTC,CASSLLDYEQYF,-,TRBJ2-7,-,TRBV6-6,12
TGTGCCAGCAAGGAAGGGGCCGGAAGCAATCAGCCCCAGCATTTT,CASKEGAGSNQPQHF,-,TRBJ1-5,-,TRBV2,15
TGTGCCAGCAGCACTCGACCCGGGACAGAAGACGACGAGCAGTACTTC,CASSTRPGTEDDEQYF,-,TRBJ2-7,TRBD1,TRBV9,16
TGTGCCAGCAGTGCCGCTGGTTGGACAGGGAACTATGGCTACACCTTC,CASSAAGWTGNYGYTF,-,TRBJ1-2,TRBD1,TRBV6-1,16
TGTGCCTGGAGTCCGGTTGGGAATGAGCAGTTCTTC,CAWSPVGNEQFF,-,TRBJ2-1,-,TRBV30,12
TGTGCCAGCAGGGAGACCTCCTCTGGGGCCAACGTCCTGACTTTC,CASRETSSGANVLTF,-,TRBJ2-6,-,TRBV2,15
TGTGCCAGTAGTATAGTCGCTGGGGGAGAGACCCAGTACTTC,CASSIVAGGETQYF,-,TRBJ2-5,-,TRBV19,14
TGTGCCAGCAGTCCGGACTCAAACACTGAAGCTTTCTTT,CASSPDSNTEAFF,-,TRBJ1-1,-,TRBV7-8,13
TGTGCCAGCAGGACCTTGGGGGACTACGAGCAGTACTTC,CASRTLGDYEQYF,once,TRBJ2-7,-,TRBV6-1,13
TGTGCCAGCAGCCCGGACAGGGTCACTGAAGCTTTCTTT,CASSPDRVTEAFF,once,TRBJ1-1,TRBD1,TRBV5-5,13
TGTGCCAGCAGCCCCGAATCGTCATCCTACGAGCAGTACTTC,CASSPESSSYEQYF,-,TRBJ2-7,-,TRBV7-8,14
TGTGCCAGCAGCCCCCGGGGAGGGCGGAACACCGGGGAGCTGTTTTTT,CASSPRGGRNTGELFF,-,TRBJ2-2,TRBD2,TRBV7-9,16
TGTGCCAGTAGGGACGCCCCAAGCAACACAGATACGCAGTATTTT,CASRDAPSNTDTQYF,-,TRBJ2-3,-,TRBV6-1,15
TGTGCCAGCAGCCTCGAGACTATCAGAGAGACCCAGTACTTC,CASSLETIRETQYF,once,TRBJ2-5,-,TRBV11-2,14
TGTGCCAGCAGTCCCCATTCGCAGAACACCGGGGAGCTGTTTTTT,CASSPHSQNTGELFF,-,TRBJ2-2,-,TRBV28,15
TGTGCCACCAGCAGAGATAGGACTAGCGGGATATTTGAGCAGTTCTTC,CATSRDRTSGIFEQFF,-,TRBJ2-1,TRBD2,TRBV15,16
TGTGCCAGTAGCCTACAGGGTTCGAACACTGAAGCTTTCTTT,CASSLQGSNTEAFF,-,TRBJ1-1,-,TRBV19,14
TGTGCCAGCAGTTTAGCATTTAGCTATGGCTACACCTTC,CASSLAFSYGYTF,once,TRBJ1-2,-,TRBV27,13
TGTGCCAGCAGCTCCCCGACAGGGATGAACACTGAAGCTTTCTTT,CASSSPTGMNTEAFF,-,TRBJ1-1,TRBD1,TRBV11-1,15
TGCGCCAGCAGCCCGCCGGGGACTGCCTACAATGAGCAGTTCTTC,CASSPPGTAYNEQFF,-,TRBJ2-1,-,TRBV4-1,15
TGTGCCAGCAGTTTAGGGGGATTCCCACACGAGCAGTACTTC,CASSLGGFPHEQYF,-,TRBJ2-7,-,TRBV27,14
TGTGCCAGCAGTTTAGCGGGACAGGGGCCTAATGAAAAACTGTTTTTT,CASSLAGQGPNEKLFF,-,TRBJ1-4,TRBD1,TRBV28,16
TGCGCCAGCAGCTTGATAGGCACAGATACGCAGTATTTT,CASSLIGTDTQYF,-,TRBJ2-3,-,TRBV5-1,13
TGTGCCAGCAGCTTAGTGGGCGTGGGAATGGACACCATATATTTT,CASSLVGVGMDTIYF,-,TRBJ1-3,-,TRBV13,15
TGCAGCGTTCCTCCCGGTGCGGGGAGCTCCTACAATGAGCAGTTCTTC,CSVPPGAGSSYNEQFF,-,TRBJ2-1,-,TRBV29-1,16
TGTGCCAGCAGTTACTCTAGCGGAGCGGAGACCCAGTACTTC,CASSYSSGAETQYF,-,TRBJ2-5,-,TRBV6-6,14
TGTGCCAGCAGTTACACCAGGGGGGAGGTTTTCTACGAGCAGTACTTC,CASSYTRGEVFYEQYF,-,TRBJ2-7,-,TRBV6-5,16
TGTGCCAGCAGCCATGGCTCCTACGAGCAGTACTTC,CASSHGSYEQYF,-,TRBJ2-7,-,TRBV5-4,12
TGTGCCAGCAGTTACACGAATCAGCCCCAGCATTTT,CASSYTNQPQHF,once,TRBJ1-5,-,TRBV6-6,12
TGTGCCAGTAGCGGGACGCCTACCTACGAGCAGTACTTC,CASSGTPTYEQYF,-,TRBJ2-7,TRBD2,TRBV18,13
TGTGCCAGCAGTCCTCCGCCTGTAATCGAGTACTCACGTTTCACAGATACGCAGTATTTT,CASSPPPVIEYSRFTDTQYF,once,TRBJ2-3,-,TRBV28,20
TGTGCCAGCAGTCGAGGTAGTTCCTCCACAGATACGCAGTATTTT,CASSRGSSSTDTQYF,-,TRBJ2-3,-,TRBV28,15
TGTGCCAGCAGCCCGAGCGGGAGCAGGTACAATGAGCAGTTCTTC,CASSPSGSRYNEQFF,-,TRBJ2-1,TRBD2,TRBV13,15
TGTGCCAGTAGTCCACAGGGGTCGGATGGCTACACCTTC,CASSPQGSDGYTF,-,TRBJ1-2,TRBD1,TRBV19,13
TGTGCCAGCAGTTACGCGGGTTACGAGCAGTACTTC,CASSYAGYEQYF,-,TRBJ2-7,-,TRBV6-5,12
TGTGCCAGCAGCCACGACAGTTACGAGCAGTACTTC,CASSHDSYEQYF,few,TRBJ2-7,-,TRBV11-2,12
TGTGCCAGCAGCTTGGTCCGGAACACTGAAGCTTTCTTT,CASSLVRNTEAFF,-,TRBJ1-1,-,TRBV5-6,13
TGTGCCAGCAGCAGCACAGGGGCCGCCGTATCACCCCTCCACTTT,CASSSTGAAVSPLHF,once,TRBJ1-6,TRBD1,TRBV9,15
TGTGCCAGCAGTCTTTTTGGGACTAGCGGGGGGGCAATCCCCAATGAGCAGTTCTTC,CASSLFGTSGGAIPNEQFF,-,TRBJ2-1,TRBD2,TRBV28,19
TGTGCCAGCAGTTACGGGGCCAGGGGGAACGAGCAGTACTTC,CASSYGARGNEQYF,once,TRBJ2-7,TRBD1,TRBV6-5,14
TGTGCCAGCAGCTTTTCGGCGGATCTCAGGGGGGGTGAGCAGTTCTTC,CASSFSADLRGGEQFF,-,TRBJ2-1,-,TRBV11-2,16
TGTGCCAGCAGTCCAAGTTACCCTGGAAACACCATATATTTT,CASSPSYPGNTIYF,once,TRBJ1-3,-,TRBV27,14
TGCGCCAGCAGTGAGACAGGGATCTACGAGCAGTACTTC,CASSETGIYEQYF,-,TRBJ2-7,-,TRBV10-2,13
TGTGCCAGCAGCGTCGGCGGGGAGCTGTTTTTT,CASSVGGELFF,-,TRBJ2-2,-,TRBV9,11
TGTGCCAGCTCACCACCTGACAGGCCTACCACAGATACGCAGTATTTT,CASSPPDRPTTDTQYF,-,TRBJ2-3,-,TRBV18,16
TGTGCCAGCAGTGGGGGGGTTACAGGGGGCCCCACTGATGAGCAGTTCTTC,CASSGGVTGGPTDEQFF,-,TRBJ2-1,TRBD1,TRBV2,17